A single sample is the source of the 16 T cell receptor beta chains below, sequenced in a study of T cell responses to AZD1222 COVID-19 vaccine. Some clones are missing from TCRdb's copy, which holds only in-frame ones; the method was immunoSEQ multiplex PCR. In the table there are over 100,000 clones, approximately 90% of which are singletons. The material sequenced was peripheral blood, taken on day 0 of AZD1222 vaccination. These receptors all come from an adult in good health.

This clone was seen just once. The rearrangement links TRBV5-6 to TRBJ1-1, with D hard to call. CDR3 length: 18 amino acids. V was clipped by 4 bases and J by 1 base, with 23 bases between them. Germline V gene lookup returns CDR1 SGHDT and CDR2 YYEEEE. The CDR3: CASSPNPTSGFGNTEAFF. The CDR3 DNA is TGTGCCAGCAGCCCAAACCCGACGTCGGGGTTCGGGAACACTGAAGCTTTCTTT.

The rearrangement uses TRBV28 and TRBJ1-2; TRBD1 aligns across 7 bases. Germline V gene lookup returns CDR1 MDHEN and CDR2 SYDVKM. The CDR3 runs 14 residues. Trimming took 2 bases from V and 8 from J; bases not matched to a gene: 8. The CDR3 region has the DNA TGTGCCAGCAGTTTAGTGGGGACAGTAGGGGGCTACACCTTC. It is translated as CASSLVGTVGGYTF.

The chain carries TRBV5-6 and TRBJ2-5; D ambiguous. The germline V and J ends were trimmed by 2 bases and 1 base, with 9 bases remaining between them. The CDR3 runs to 14 residues. Germline CDR1 reads SGHDT; CDR2 reads YYEEEE. CDR3 sequence reads: CASSFPGFQETQYF. CDR3 DNA sequence: TGTGCCAGCAGCTTTCCTGGTTTCCAAGAGACCCAGTACTTC.

The V call is TRBV28, the J call TRBJ2-1; TRBD1 matches 7 bases. The trim removed 4 bases at V and 1 base at J, leaving 4 bases unmatched. CDR1 is MDHEN and CDR2 is SYDVKM in the germline V gene. CDR3 size: 15 residues. CDR3 coding DNA: TGTGCCAGCAGTTCCCCGGGACAGTCCTACAATGAGCAGTTCTTC. It yields the protein CASSSPGQSYNEQFF.

The genes are TRBV30 and TRBJ2-3, with D possibly matching TRBD2 (7 bases). The germline V gene encodes CDR1 GTSNPN and CDR2 SVGIG (reference sequence). V was shortened by 4 bases and J by 12 bases, with 14 bases between the two germline ends. The CDR3 is 11 residues long. CDR3 DNA: TGTGCCTGGAATTCCGGGGGGCCCCAGTATTTT. This translates into CAWNSGGPQYF.

The chain links TRBV6-6 to TRBJ1-1; D is perhaps TRBD1 (6 bases). Trimming left V 5 bases short and J 1 base short, with 14 bases between. This CDR3 spans 15 amino acids. CDR1 is MNHNY, CDR2 SVGAGI, per germline (reference sequence). Written as DNA, the CDR3 is TGTGCCAGCAGTCCCAGCTCAGGGGCGAACACTGAAGCTTTCTTT. Translation gives CASSPSSGANTEAFF.

The rearrangement uses TRBV27 and TRBJ1-2; maybe TRBD1 (5 bases). Trimming pared 6 bases from V and 4 bases from J, leaving 21 bases between. CDR1 MNHEY and CDR2 SMNVEV come from the germline V gene (reference sequence). This CDR3 region has 16 residues. CDR3 sequence reads: CASRYKGTGGVYGYTF. The CDR3 bases are TGTGCCAGCAGGTATAAGGGGACCGGGGGGGTCTATGGCTACACCTTC.

This clone was seen only once. The chain employs TRBV28 and TRBJ2-7; D is ambiguous. Trimming took off 1 base at V and 3 bases at J, with 7 bases between the two ends. Germline CDR1 MDHEN, CDR2 SYDVKM. This CDR3 is 13 amino acids long. CDR3 DNA: TGTGCCAGCAGTTTATTTTCCGACTACGAGCAGTACTTC. This gives the protein CASSLFSDYEQYF.

The chain uses TRBV27 and TRBJ1-5; 9 bases map to TRBD1. V was clipped by 3 bases and J by 2 bases; unmatched bases: 2. Per the germline V gene, CDR1 is MNHEY and CDR2 is SMNVEV (reference sequence). The CDR3 extends over 15 amino acids. In nucleotides, the CDR3 is TGTGCCAGCAGTTTTAGGACAGGGGGCAATCAGCCCCAGCATTTT. It yields the protein CASSFRTGGNQPQHF.

The rearrangement joins TRBV6-5 to TRBJ2-1; D gene unclear. Germline V gene lookup returns CDR1 MNHEY and CDR2 SVGAGI. Trimming took 8 bases from V and 0 from J, leaving 8 bases between them. The CDR3 length is 13 residues. CDR3 sequence reads: CASGVGSYNEQFF. CDR3 in DNA: TGTGCCAGCGGGGTGGGCTCCTACAATGAGCAGTTCTTC.

The J gene is TRBJ2-2, the V gene TRBV7-9; no definite D call. With 4 bases removed from V and 3 bases from J, the gap between germline ends came to 6 bases. CDR1 is SEHNR, CDR2 FQNEAQ, per germline (reference sequence). The CDR3 loop spans 13 amino acids. CDR3 amino acids: CASSSRHTGELFF. DNA for the CDR3: TGTGCCAGCAGCTCCCGGCACACCGGGGAGCTGTTTTTT.

In DNA, the CDR3 is TGTGCCAGCAGCTTACCCCCTACGCCCGGAGCCAAAAACATTCAGTACTTC. Translated: CASSLPPTPGAKNIQYF. V usage is TRBV7-2 and J usage is TRBJ2-4; D is unresolved. Germline CDR1 and CDR2: SGHTA and FQGNSA. Trimming left V 2 bases short and J 0 bases short, with 14 bases between. The CDR3 is 17 residues long.

CDR3 DNA sequence: TGTGCCAGCAGCTCAGCCGCCAGAGGAGGGGACGAGCAGTACTTC. This translates into CASSSAARGGDEQYF. The chain uses TRBV11-3 and TRBJ2-7; D may be TRBD2 (6 bases). Germline assignment: CDR1 SGHNT and CDR2 YENEEA. There are 15 residues in the CDR3. Trimming removed 4 bases from V and 5 bases from J, with 18 bases in between.

This chain uses TRBV14 with TRBJ2-7; 12 bases fit TRBD2. The CDR3 contains 18 residues. J lost 2 bases, V lost 2 bases, and 10 bases had no gene match. Germline V gives CDR1 SGHDN, CDR2 FVKESK. The CDR3 sequence: CASSQNPGLAGLPYEQYF. CDR3 nucleotides: TGTGCCAGCAGCCAAAACCCGGGACTAGCGGGTCTCCCCTACGAGCAGTACTTC. The full variable domain, rest sourced from reference TRBV14 and TRBJ2-7, is EAGVTQFPSHSVIEKGQTVTLRCDPISGHDNLYWYRRVMGKEIKFLLHFVKESKQDESGMPNNRFLAERTGGTYSTLKVQPAELEDSGVYFCASSQNPGLAGLPYEQYFGPGTRLTVT.

The table lists this clone with a count of one. This chain connects TRBV25-1 to TRBJ2-3; a weak D match, TRBD1 (6 bases). The CDR3 spans 15 residues. CDR1 and CDR2 from the germline V gene are MGHDK and SYGVNS. The ends were cut back, 3 bases at V and 0 bases at J, with 10 bases in the middle. The DNA for the CDR3 is TGTGCCAGCAGTGAGTCTGGACAGAGCACAGATACGCAGTATTTT. Translation gives CASSESGQSTDTQYF.

The chain employs TRBV7-9 and TRBJ2-3; 7 bases line up with TRBD2. V lost 5 bases, J lost 2 bases, and 13 bases stayed unmatched. Germline CDR1 is SEHNR and CDR2 is FQNEAQ (reference sequence). The CDR3 spans 17 residues. The CDR3 DNA sequence: TGTGCCAGCAGCGGGACCGGCGGGGGAGCGAACACAGATACGCAGTATTTT. This gives the protein CASSGTGGGANTDTQYF.